This T cell receptor (beta chain) was sequenced in a study of blood T cells in healthy people across ages. This CDR3 contains 14 residues. Germline CDR1 is SGHTA and CDR2 is FQGNSA. Unmatched junction bases numbered 4, after V lost 2 bases and J lost 4 bases. Alongside a J-beta primer mix, a sample-barcoded 5' primer served in a second PCR lasting roughly 6 to 11 cycles. Researchers report that a template-switch adaptor with 12 random nucleotides tagged each cDNA molecule. MiXCR, run by TCRdb on the 5' RACE reads, gives a single entry per CDR3 protein. This table has approximately 800,000 distinct CDR3 sequences, roughly 60% appearing once. At least 5 micrograms of total RNA were extracted per sample.

This receptor was identified in a man under 40 in good health. Sample: blood. The chain carries TRBV7-2 and TRBJ2-5; 7 bases fit TRBD1. The CDR3 reads CASSLMTGLETQYF. The CDR3 nucleotides are TGTGCCAGCAGCTTAATGACAGGGCTAGAGACCCAGTACTTC. Combining the CDR3 with reference TRBV7-2 and TRBJ2-5 gives the whole variable domain GAGVSQSPSNKVTEKGKDVELRCDPISGHTALYWYRQSLGQGLEFLIYFQGNSAPDKSGLPSDRFSAERTGGSVSTLTIQRTQQEDSAVYLCASSLMTGLETQYFGPGTRLLVL.